This TCR beta chain came from a study of beta chain features in type 1 diabetes. Notes on the study in general: In every one of the four CD4+ subsets, TCRB CDR3s were moderately but significantly shorter in Type 1 diabetes patients.

Each donor gave one heparinised blood draw averaging around 120 mL. Isolated RNA was reverse transcribed in full, so expressed TCRB transcripts were sequenced. The repertoire was sequenced with immunoSEQ multiplex PCR; TCRdb's copy has only in-frame clones and lacks some. Of about 220,000 clones listed, 11% are singletons. The germline gives CDR1 SGHNT, CDR2 YENEEA. V lost 1 base and J 0 bases, leaving 13 bases between the germline ends. This CDR3 is 16 amino acids long. This clone was recorded a few times. Its target is unknown. The sample comprised central memory CD4+ T cells from blood. The sequence came from a man younger than 35 in good health. This chain joins TRBV11-3 and TRBJ2-7; D remains ambiguous. The DNA for the CDR3 is TGTGCCAGCAGCTTAGCGGTCAGCGAGAGCTCCTACGAGCAGTACTTC. Protein product: CASSLAVSESSYEQYF.